A selection of T cell receptor beta chains follows, all from one sample in a study of T-cell reconstitution after alpha-beta-depleted transplantation in children. One entry per CDR3 protein results from TCRdb running MiXCR on the PCR reads. Of about 980,000 distinct CDR3 sequences in the sample, about 29% were seen once. Sequenced material: PBMCs, mostly from graft donor cells, taken 360 days after TCRalphabeta/CD19-depleted stem cell transplant. The origin of the receptors is a boy in the first two years of life who had a stem cell transplant for SCID, so the T cells may come from the graft donor. The CDR3 runs from the conserved cysteine through the conserved F or W. A D gene is named only where the DNA matches it firmly. Not all rows give a size; the values are once, few, many and, for expanded clones, a class.

CDR3 DNA | CDR3 protein | J gene | D gene | V gene | clone size
TGTGCCAGCAGTTACGAGGGGACAGACTACAATGAGCAGTTCTTC | CASSYEGTDYNEQFF | TRBJ2-1 | TRBD1 | TRBV6-2/TRBV6-3 | NA
TGTGCCATCCGAGACCTGAACACTGAAGCTTTCTTT | CAIRDLNTEAFF | TRBJ1-1 | NA | TRBV5-8 | few
TGCAGTGCTAGAGCTTCCTGGGTCCGACTTGGCTACACCTTC | CSARASWVRLGYTF | TRBJ1-2 | NA | TRBV20-1 | few
TGTGCCAGCAGTTTACGGGATGTAACCGGGGAGCTGTTTTTT | CASSLRDVTGELFF | TRBJ2-2 | NA | TRBV12-3/TRBV12-4 | NA
TGCGCCAGCAGCCAAGATATCGGCCAAGAGCAGTTCTTC | CASSQDIGQEQFF | TRBJ2-1 | NA | TRBV4-3 | NA
TGTGCCAGCAGTCTCTCGGGACAAAACACCGGGGAGCTGTTTTTT | CASSLSGQNTGELFF | TRBJ2-2 | NA | TRBV7-2 | few
TGTGCCAGTAGTATACTCTGGTCCGGAGGACAGGCTCGCGAGCAGTACTTC | CASSILWSGGQAREQYF | TRBJ2-7 | TRBD1 | TRBV19 | NA
TGCAGTGCAGGGGGACAGGGCCCGGCCTACGAGCAGTACTTC | CSAGGQGPAYEQYF | TRBJ2-7 | TRBD1 | TRBV20-1 | NA
TGTGCCAGCAGCCCCGGGGGCACCGGGACTAGCGGCTACGAGCAGTACTTC | CASSPGGTGTSGYEQYF | TRBJ2-7 | TRBD2 | TRBV7-8 | few
TGCAGTGCTAGAGTAGGAGGGGACAATGAGCAGTTCTTC | CSARVGGDNEQFF | TRBJ2-1 | NA | TRBV20-1 | NA
TGCGCCAGCAGCCAAGATCCTCGGCGGGGTCCCTACGAGCAGTACTTC | CASSQDPRRGPYEQYF | TRBJ2-7 | NA | TRBV4-1 | NA
TGCGCCAGCAGCCAAGATAGGGAAGCGGGGGGCACGGGAGAGACCCAGTACTTC | CASSQDREAGGTGETQYF | TRBJ2-5 | TRBD2 | TRBV4-1 | few
TGTGCCAGCAGCTTATGGGCAGCTAATTCACCCCTCCACTTT | CASSLWAANSPLHF | TRBJ1-6 | NA | TRBV5-6 | few
TGCAGTGCTAGAAGAGACAGGGTTGGCAACACCATATATTTT | CSARRDRVGNTIYF | TRBJ1-3 | TRBD1 | TRBV20-1 | NA
TGTGCCAGCAGCTTAGCCTCCGGGACAGGGTCCTACAATGAGCAGTTCTTC | CASSLASGTGSYNEQFF | TRBJ2-1 | TRBD1 | TRBV7-9 | few
TGTGCCAGCAGCCCGCGACCAAATGCCAACCGTAACGAAGCTTTCTTT | CASSPRPNANRNEAFF | TRBJ1-1 | NA | TRBV3-1 | few
TGCAGCGTTGAGGGACAGGCGAACACCGGGGAGCTGTTTTTT | CSVEGQANTGELFF | TRBJ2-2 | TRBD1 | TRBV29-1 | NA
TGTGCCAGCAGTTTGTGGGGACTGAAACCCTACGAGCAGTACTTC | CASSLWGLKPYEQYF | TRBJ2-7 | NA | TRBV28 | NA
TGTGCCAGCAGTTTAGTCTTCGAGAACACTGAAGCTTTCTTT | CASSLVFENTEAFF | TRBJ1-1 | NA | TRBV12-3/TRBV12-4 | NA
TGTGCCAGCTCACCCAAGGAGGGGAACACTGAAGCTTTCTTT | CASSPKEGNTEAFF | TRBJ1-1 | NA | TRBV18 | NA
TGCGCCAGCAGCGACCGACTAGCGGGGGGGACCTACAATGAGCAGTTCTTC | CASSDRLAGGTYNEQFF | TRBJ2-1 | TRBD2 | TRBV5-1 | many
TGTGCCAGCAGGAGGGGGACAGCCGTTCTAGAGACCCAGTACTTC | CASRRGTAVLETQYF | TRBJ2-5 | TRBD1 | TRBV7-8 | NA
TGTGCCAGCAGCCGGGGTGGTTCACCCCTCCACTTT | CASSRGGSPLHF | TRBJ1-6 | NA | TRBV12-3/TRBV12-4 | NA
TGTGCCAGCAGCCAATCCGCACAGGGCGGGAGCTATGGCTACACCTTC | CASSQSAQGGSYGYTF | TRBJ1-2 | NA | TRBV16 | NA
TGTGCCACCAGCCCCCCGGGACTAGGGGCAAGGGAGCAGTACTTC | CATSPPGLGAREQYF | TRBJ2-7 | TRBD2 | TRBV15 | NA
TGTGCCATCAGTGAGATGCAAGGAGAGGAGCAGTACTTC | CAISEMQGEEQYF | TRBJ2-7 | NA | TRBV10-3 | few
TGTGCCAGCAGTATTAGCGGGGGGGTCGGCTATGAGCAGTTCTTC | CASSISGGVGYEQFF | TRBJ2-1 | TRBD2 | TRBV12-3/TRBV12-4 | few
TGCAGTGCTAGAGAGAACGCGGCCTCCTACGAGCAGTACTTC | CSARENAASYEQYF | TRBJ2-7 | NA | TRBV20-1 | many
TGTGCCAGCAGTTACGCGGGACCGCTGGGCGAGCAGTACTTC | CASSYAGPLGEQYF | TRBJ2-7 | NA | TRBV6-5 | NA
TGTGCCAGCAGCTCGTCCCCCGAGCAGTTCTTC | CASSSSPEQFF | TRBJ2-1 | NA | TRBV7-2 | NA
TGTGCCAGCAGGGGAGGGTGGGGTGTGTACGAGCAGTACTTC | CASRGGWGVYEQYF | TRBJ2-7 | TRBD2 | TRBV7-8 | NA
TGTGCCAGCAGTGTAAGTGTTCATAGCAATCAGCCCCAGCATTTT | CASSVSVHSNQPQHF | TRBJ1-5 | NA | TRBV12-3/TRBV12-4 | many
TGCAGTGCTCACCCGACTAGCGACAATGAGCAGTTCTTC | CSAHPTSDNEQFF | TRBJ2-1 | TRBD2 | TRBV20-1 | once
TGCGCCAGCAGCTTGGACCTAGCGGTTCGTGTGAACTTC | CASSLDLAVRVNF | TRBJ2-5 | TRBD2 | TRBV5-1 | once
TGTGCCATCACTGACAGGGAACCCTACGAGCAGTACTTC | CAITDREPYEQYF | TRBJ2-7 | TRBD1 | TRBV10-3 | NA
TGCAGTACCCCCACCCGGGAGGACAGGGTTCCCAATGAGCAGTTCTTC | CSTPTREDRVPNEQFF | TRBJ2-1 | NA | TRBV20-1 | NA
TGTGCCAGCAGCCAACCGAGGACCCACTACAATGAGCAGTTCTTC | CASSQPRTHYNEQFF | TRBJ2-1 | NA | TRBV12-3/TRBV12-4 | NA
TGCGCCAGCAGACTACAGGGAGGGGGGCCCTACGAGCAGTACTTC | CASRLQGGGPYEQYF | TRBJ2-7 | NA | TRBV5-1 | NA
TGTGCCAGCAGCTTAGAGGCCGCTGGCTCGCAGTATTTT | CASSLEAAGSQYF | TRBJ2-3 | NA | TRBV11-2 | NA
TGTGCCAGCAGCCCCCACGCCGGGGCATCGACCACAGATACGCAGTATTTT | CASSPHAGASTTDTQYF | TRBJ2-3 | NA | TRBV4-2 | NA
TGCAGTGCTAGGAAAGGGCAAGGGGGACTAGCGGGGGCGTACAATGAGCAGTTCTTC | CSARKGQGGLAGAYNEQFF | TRBJ2-1 | TRBD2 | TRBV20-1 | NA
TGTGCCAGCAGCCAAAGGGGGCCCTATGGCTACACCTTC | CASSQRGPYGYTF | TRBJ1-2 | TRBD1 | TRBV28 | NA
TGTGCCAGTAGTTGGGGTTACAATGAGCAGTTCTTC | CASSWGYNEQFF | TRBJ2-1 | NA | TRBV19 | few
TGTGCCAGCAGCTTATTCCCCCGGCAAGAGACCCAGTACTTC | CASSLFPRQETQYF | TRBJ2-5 | NA | TRBV7-2 | NA
TGTGCCAGCAGTTCGGGACGGGGGGGAACTCCTTACAATGAGCAGTTCTTC | CASSSGRGGTPYNEQFF | TRBJ2-1 | TRBD2 | TRBV28 | few
TGTGCCAGCAGTAGGGTGGATACGCAGTATTTT | CASSRVDTQYF | TRBJ2-3 | NA | TRBV3-1 | many
TGCGCCAGCAGCCAAGCTAAGGCGGGGGGGCCCGGAGATACGCAGTATTTT | CASSQAKAGGPGDTQYF | TRBJ2-3 | TRBD2 | TRBV4-3 | few
TGTGCCAGCAGCTCGCCGGGGAACTCGAACACCGGGGAGCTGTTTTTT | CASSSPGNSNTGELFF | TRBJ2-2 | NA | TRBV12-1 | NA
TGTGCCAGCAGCTTAGGGACCGTCCCAGATACGCAGTATTTT | CASSLGTVPDTQYF | TRBJ2-3 | NA | TRBV7-2 | few
TGTGCCAGCAGCCCCCAGGGACAGTTCTCCTACGAGCAGTACTTC | CASSPQGQFSYEQYF | TRBJ2-7 | TRBD1 | TRBV7-2 | NA
TGCAGTGCTAGAGTATACAATCAGCCCCAGCATTTT | CSARVYNQPQHF | TRBJ1-5 | NA | TRBV20-1 | NA